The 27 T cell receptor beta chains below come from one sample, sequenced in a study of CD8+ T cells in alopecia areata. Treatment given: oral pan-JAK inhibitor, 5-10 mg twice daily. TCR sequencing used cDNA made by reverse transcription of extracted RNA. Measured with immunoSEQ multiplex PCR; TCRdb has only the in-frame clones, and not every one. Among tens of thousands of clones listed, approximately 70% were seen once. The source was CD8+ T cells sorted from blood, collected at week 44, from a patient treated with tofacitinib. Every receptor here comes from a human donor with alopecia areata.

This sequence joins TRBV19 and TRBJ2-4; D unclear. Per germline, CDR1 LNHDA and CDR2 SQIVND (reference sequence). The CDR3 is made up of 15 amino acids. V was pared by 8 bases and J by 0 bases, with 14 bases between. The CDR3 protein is CASSTPSGAKNIQYF. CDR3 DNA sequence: TGTGCCAGTTCGACCCCTTCCGGAGCCAAAAACATTCAGTACTTC.

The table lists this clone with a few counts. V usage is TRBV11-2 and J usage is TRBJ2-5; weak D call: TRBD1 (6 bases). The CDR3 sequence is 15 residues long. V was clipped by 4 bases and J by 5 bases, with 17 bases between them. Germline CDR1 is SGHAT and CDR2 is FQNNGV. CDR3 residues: CASSSKNRQAETQYF. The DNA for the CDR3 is TGTGCCAGCAGCTCTAAGAACCGACAGGCGGAGACCCAGTACTTC.

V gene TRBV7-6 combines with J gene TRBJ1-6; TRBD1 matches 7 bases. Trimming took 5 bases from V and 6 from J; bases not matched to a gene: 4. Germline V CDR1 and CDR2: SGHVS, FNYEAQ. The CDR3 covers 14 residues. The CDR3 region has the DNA TGTGCCAGCAGCCGGACAGGCCCTAATTCACCCCTCCACTTT. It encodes CASSRTGPNSPLHF.

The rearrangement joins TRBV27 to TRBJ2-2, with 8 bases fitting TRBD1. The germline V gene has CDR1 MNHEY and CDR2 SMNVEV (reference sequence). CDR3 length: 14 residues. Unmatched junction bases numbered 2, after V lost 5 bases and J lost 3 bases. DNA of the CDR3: TGTGCCAGCAGTGAACAGGGGGACACCGGGGAGCTGTTTTTT. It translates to CASSEQGDTGELFF.

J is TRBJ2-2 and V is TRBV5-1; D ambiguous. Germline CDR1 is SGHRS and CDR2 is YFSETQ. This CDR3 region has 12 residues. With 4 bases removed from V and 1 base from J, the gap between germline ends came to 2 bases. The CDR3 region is CASSQNTGELFF. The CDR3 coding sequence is TGCGCCAGCAGCCAGAACACCGGGGAGCTGTTTTTT.

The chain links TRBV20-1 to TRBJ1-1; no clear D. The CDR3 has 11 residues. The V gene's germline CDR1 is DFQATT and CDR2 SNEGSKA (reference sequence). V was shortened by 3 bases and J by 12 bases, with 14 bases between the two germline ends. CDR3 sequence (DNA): TGCAGTGCTAGCCCCGGTGGAGAAACTTTCTTT. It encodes CSASPGGETFF.

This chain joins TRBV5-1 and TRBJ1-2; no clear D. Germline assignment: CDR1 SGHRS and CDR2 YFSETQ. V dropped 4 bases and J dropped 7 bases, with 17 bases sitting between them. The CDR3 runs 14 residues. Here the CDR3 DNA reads TGCGCCAGCAGCCACGACGACGTAACTCGTGGCTACACCTTC. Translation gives CASSHDDVTRGYTF. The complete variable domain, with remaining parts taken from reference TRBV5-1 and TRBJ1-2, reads KAGVTQTPRYLIKTRGQQVTLSCSPISGHRSVSWYQQTPGQGLQFLFEYFSETQRNKGNFPGRFSGRQFSNSRSEMNVSTLELGDSALYLCASSHDDVTRGYTFGSGTRLTVV.

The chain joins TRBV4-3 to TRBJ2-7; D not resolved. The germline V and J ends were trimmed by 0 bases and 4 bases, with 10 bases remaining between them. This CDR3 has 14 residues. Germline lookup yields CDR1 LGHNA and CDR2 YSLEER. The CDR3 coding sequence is TGCGCCAGCAGCCAAGACAGGAATTGGTACGAGCAGTACTTC. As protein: CASSQDRNWYEQYF.

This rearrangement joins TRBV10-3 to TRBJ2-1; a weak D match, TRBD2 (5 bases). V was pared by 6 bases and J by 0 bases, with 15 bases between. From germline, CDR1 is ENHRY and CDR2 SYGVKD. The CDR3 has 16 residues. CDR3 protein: CAIRPRAVSSYNEQFF. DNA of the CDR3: TGTGCCATCAGGCCGAGAGCGGTTAGCTCCTACAATGAGCAGTTCTTC.

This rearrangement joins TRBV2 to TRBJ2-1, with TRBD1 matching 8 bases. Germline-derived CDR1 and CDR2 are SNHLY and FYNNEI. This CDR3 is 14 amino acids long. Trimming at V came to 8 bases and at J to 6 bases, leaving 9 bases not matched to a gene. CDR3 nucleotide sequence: TGTGCCAGCTTAGCAGGACAGGGTCGCAATGAGCAGTTCTTC. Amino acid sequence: CASLAGQGRNEQFF.

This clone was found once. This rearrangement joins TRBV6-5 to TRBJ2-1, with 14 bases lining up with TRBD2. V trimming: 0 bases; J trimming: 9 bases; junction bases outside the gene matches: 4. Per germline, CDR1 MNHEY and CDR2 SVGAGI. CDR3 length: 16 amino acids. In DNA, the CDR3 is TGTGCCAGCAGTTACTCGACTAGCGGGGGGGCGAGTGAGCAGTTCTTC. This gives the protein CASSYSTSGGASEQFF.

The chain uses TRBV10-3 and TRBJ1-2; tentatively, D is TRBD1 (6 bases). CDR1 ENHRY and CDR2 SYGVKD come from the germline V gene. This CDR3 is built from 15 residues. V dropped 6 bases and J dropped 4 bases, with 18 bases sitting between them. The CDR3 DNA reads TGTGCCATCAGCTGGACAGAAGATAAAATCTATGGCTACACCTTC. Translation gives CAISWTEDKIYGYTF.

CDR3 in DNA: TGTGCCAGCAGCTTAGAGACTAGCGGGGGGCCCTACAATGAGCAGTTCTTC. Encoded protein: CASSLETSGGPYNEQFF. The chain links TRBV7-9 to TRBJ2-1, with TRBD2 matching 13 bases. This CDR3 contains 17 residues. The V gene end was trimmed by 1 base and the J gene end by 2 bases; junction bases not matched to a gene: 2. CDR1 is SEHNR and CDR2 is FQNEAQ in the germline V gene (reference sequence).

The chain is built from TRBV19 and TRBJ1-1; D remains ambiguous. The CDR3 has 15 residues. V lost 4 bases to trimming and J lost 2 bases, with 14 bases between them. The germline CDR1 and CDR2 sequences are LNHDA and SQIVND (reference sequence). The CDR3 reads CASSTRLTGNTEAFF. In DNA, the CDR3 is TGTGCCAGTAGTACCCGATTGACGGGAAACACTGAAGCTTTCTTT.

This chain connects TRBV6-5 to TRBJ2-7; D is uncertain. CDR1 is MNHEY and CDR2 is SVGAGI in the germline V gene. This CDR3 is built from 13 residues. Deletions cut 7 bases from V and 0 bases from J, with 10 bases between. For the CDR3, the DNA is TGTGCCAGCACCGCCGGGCCCTCCTACGAGCAGTACTTC. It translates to CASTAGPSYEQYF.

CDR3 loop: CASSPGQSGANVLTF. The CDR3 DNA follows: TGTGCCAGCAGCCCCGGGCAGTCTGGGGCCAACGTCCTGACTTTC. The chain employs TRBV13 and TRBJ2-6; D is unresolved. CDR1 is PRHDT, CDR2 FYEKMQ, per germline (reference sequence). The CDR3 covers 15 residues. Trimming stripped 5 bases from V and 1 base from J, with 9 bases between.

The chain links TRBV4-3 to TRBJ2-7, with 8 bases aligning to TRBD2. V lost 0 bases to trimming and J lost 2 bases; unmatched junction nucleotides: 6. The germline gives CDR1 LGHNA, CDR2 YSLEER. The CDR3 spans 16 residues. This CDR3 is CASSQDRAGGAYEQYF. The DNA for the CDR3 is TGCGCCAGCAGCCAAGATAGGGCGGGGGGAGCCTACGAGCAGTACTTC.

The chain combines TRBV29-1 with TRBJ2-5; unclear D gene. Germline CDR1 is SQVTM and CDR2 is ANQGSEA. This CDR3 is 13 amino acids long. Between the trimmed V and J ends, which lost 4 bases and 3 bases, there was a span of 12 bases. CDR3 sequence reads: CSVVPRREETQYF. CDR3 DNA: TGCAGCGTTGTACCCAGGAGAGAAGAGACCCAGTACTTC.

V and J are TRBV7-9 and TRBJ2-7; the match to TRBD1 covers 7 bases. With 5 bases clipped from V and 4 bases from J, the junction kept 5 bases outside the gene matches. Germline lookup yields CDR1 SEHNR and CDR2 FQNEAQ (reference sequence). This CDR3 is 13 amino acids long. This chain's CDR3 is CASSMTGTYEQYF. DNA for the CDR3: TGTGCCAGCAGCATGACAGGGACATACGAGCAGTACTTC.

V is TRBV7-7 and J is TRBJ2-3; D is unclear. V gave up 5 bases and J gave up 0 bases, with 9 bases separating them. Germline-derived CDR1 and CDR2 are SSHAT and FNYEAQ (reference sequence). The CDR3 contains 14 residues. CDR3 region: CASSPEISTDTQYF. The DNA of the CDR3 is TGTGCCAGCAGCCCAGAAATTAGCACAGATACGCAGTATTTT.

The CDR3 region is CASSIDPAGSTDTQYF. The CDR3 coding sequence is TGTGCCAGCAGCATCGACCCGGCGGGCAGCACAGATACGCAGTATTTT. The chain carries TRBV11-2 and TRBJ2-3, with D possibly being TRBD2 (5 bases). V was shortened by 5 bases and J by 0 bases, with 15 bases between the two germline ends. This CDR3 has 16 residues. Per germline, CDR1 SGHAT and CDR2 FQNNGV.

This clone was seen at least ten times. The chain's CDR3 is CASSEWDLRLLLAKNIQYF. For the CDR3, the DNA is TGTGCCAGCAGTGAATGGGACCTTAGACTACTCTTAGCCAAAAACATTCAGTACTTC. The chain recombines TRBV2 with TRBJ2-4; D possibly uses TRBD1 or TRBD2 (5 bases each). Trimming removed 2 bases from V and 0 bases from J, with 20 bases in between. Germline CDR1 and CDR2: SNHLY and FYNNEI. The CDR3 is 19 amino acids.

The CDR3 DNA reads TGTGCCACCAGCAGCCATAGGGAAAGCAATCAGCCCCAGCATTTT. Its translation is CATSSHRESNQPQHF. V is TRBV15 and J is TRBJ1-5; the D is unclear. V shed 3 bases and J shed 1 base, with 10 bases lying between them. The germline gives CDR1 LNHNV, CDR2 YYDKDF (reference sequence). This CDR3 region has 15 residues.

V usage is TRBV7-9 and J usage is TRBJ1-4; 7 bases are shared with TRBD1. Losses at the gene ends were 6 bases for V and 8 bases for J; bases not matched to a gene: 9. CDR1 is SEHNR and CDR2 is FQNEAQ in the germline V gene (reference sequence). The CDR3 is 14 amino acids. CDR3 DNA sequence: TGTGCCAGCAGTACAGGAGGGGGCAGAGAAAAACTGTTTTTT. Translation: CASSTGGGREKLFF.

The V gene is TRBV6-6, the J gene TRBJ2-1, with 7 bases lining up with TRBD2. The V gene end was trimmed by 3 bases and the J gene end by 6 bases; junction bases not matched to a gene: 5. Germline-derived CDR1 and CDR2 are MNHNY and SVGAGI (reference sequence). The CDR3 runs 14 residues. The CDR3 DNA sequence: TGTGCCAGCAGTTATATCGGCGGGGGCAATGAGCAGTTCTTC. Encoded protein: CASSYIGGGNEQFF.

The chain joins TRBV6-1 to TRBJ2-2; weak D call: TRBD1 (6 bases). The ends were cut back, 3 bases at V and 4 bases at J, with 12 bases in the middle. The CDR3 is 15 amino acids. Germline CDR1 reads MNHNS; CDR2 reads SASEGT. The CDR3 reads CASSDGTRFTGELFF. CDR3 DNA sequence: TGTGCCAGCAGTGACGGGACAAGATTCACCGGGGAGCTGTTTTTT.

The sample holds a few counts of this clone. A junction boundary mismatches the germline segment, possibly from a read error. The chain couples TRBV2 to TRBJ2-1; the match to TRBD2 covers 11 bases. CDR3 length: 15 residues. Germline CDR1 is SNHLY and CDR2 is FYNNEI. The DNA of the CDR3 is TGTGCCAGCACTGAAGTAGCGGGGGGGATCAATGAGCAGTTCTTC. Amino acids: CASTEVAGGINEQFF.